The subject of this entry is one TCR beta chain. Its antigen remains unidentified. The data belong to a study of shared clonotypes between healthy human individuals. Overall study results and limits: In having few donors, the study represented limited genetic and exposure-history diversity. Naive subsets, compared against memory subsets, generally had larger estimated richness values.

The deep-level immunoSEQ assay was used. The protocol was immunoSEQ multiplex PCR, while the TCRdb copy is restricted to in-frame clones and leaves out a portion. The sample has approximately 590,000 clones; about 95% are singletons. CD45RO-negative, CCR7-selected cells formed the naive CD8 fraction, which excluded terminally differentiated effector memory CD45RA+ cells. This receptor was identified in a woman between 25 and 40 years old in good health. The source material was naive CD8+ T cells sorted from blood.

CDR3 nucleotides: TGTGCCTGGAACAGGGGGATGGCTGGCTACACCTTC. This codes for CAWNRGMAGYTF. The rearrangement links TRBV30 to TRBJ1-2, with 8 bases fitting TRBD1. CDR3 size: 12 residues. V trimming: 4 bases; J trimming: 7 bases; junction bases outside the gene matches: 5. Germline CDR1 GTSNPN, CDR2 SVGIG (reference sequence). The full variable domain, in which reference TRBV30 and TRBJ1-2 provide the parts outside the CDR3, is SQTIHQWPATLVQPVGSPLSLECTVEGTSNPNLYWYRQAAGRGLQLLFYSVGIGQISSEVPQNLSASRPQDRQFILSSKKLLLSDSGFYLCAWNRGMAGYTFGSGTRLTVV.